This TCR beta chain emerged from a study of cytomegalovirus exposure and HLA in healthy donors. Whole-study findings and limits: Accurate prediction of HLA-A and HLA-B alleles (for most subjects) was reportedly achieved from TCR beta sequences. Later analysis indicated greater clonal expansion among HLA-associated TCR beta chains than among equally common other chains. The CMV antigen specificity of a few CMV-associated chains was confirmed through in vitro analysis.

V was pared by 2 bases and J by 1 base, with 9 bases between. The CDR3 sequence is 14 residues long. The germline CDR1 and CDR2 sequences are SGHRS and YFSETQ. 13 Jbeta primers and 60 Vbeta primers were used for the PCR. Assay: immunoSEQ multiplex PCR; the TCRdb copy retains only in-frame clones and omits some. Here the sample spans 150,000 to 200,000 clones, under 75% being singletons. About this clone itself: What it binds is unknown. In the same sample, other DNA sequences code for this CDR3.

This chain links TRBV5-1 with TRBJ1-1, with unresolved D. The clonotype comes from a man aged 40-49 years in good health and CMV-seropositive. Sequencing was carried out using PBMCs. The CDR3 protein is CASSFSGANTEAFF. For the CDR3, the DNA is TGCGCCAGCAGCTTTTCAGGCGCGAACACTGAAGCTTTCTTT.